These T cell receptor beta chains were read from a single sample in a study of shared clonotypes between healthy human individuals. Here immunoSEQ multiplex PCR was the method, and the copy in TCRdb shows in-frame clones only, minus some. The sample has about 2 million clones, about 95% seen once. The sequencing input was naive CD8+ T cells sorted from blood. Source of these receptors: a young man in good health. The CDR3 runs from the conserved cysteine through the conserved F or W. D genes are given only for firm matches.

j_gene,v_gene,d_gene,CDR3aa,CDR3nt
TRBJ2-3,TRBV2,.,CATDRGLFADTQYF,TGTGCCACCGACCGCGGACTCTTCGCAGATACGCAGTATTTT
TRBJ1-4,TRBV7-9,TRBD1,CASSLGNTGASEKLFF,TGTGCCAGCAGCTTAGGAAATACAGGGGCGAGCGAAAAACTGTTTTTT
TRBJ2-6,TRBV9,TRBD1,CASSGTGASGANVLTF,TGTGCCAGCAGCGGGACAGGGGCCTCTGGGGCCAACGTCCTGACTTTC
TRBJ2-7,TRBV5-6,TRBD1,CASSSAGTGGTYEQYF,TGTGCCAGCAGTTCCGCCGGGACAGGGGGCACGTACGAGCAGTACTTC
TRBJ2-3,TRBV30,TRBD1,CAWDPTGGTDTQYF,TGTGCCTGGGACCCGACAGGGGGAACAGATACGCAGTATTTT
TRBJ1-2,TRBV5-6,.,CASTAGDRIGVNGYTF,TGTGCCAGCACCGCAGGGGATCGGATTGGGGTTAACGGCTACACCTTC
TRBJ2-1,TRBV6-5,.,CASTPTGSLDNEQFF,TGTGCCAGCACCCCCACCGGCAGCTTAGACAATGAGCAGTTCTTC
TRBJ1-3,TRBV30,.,CAWRGAGGALSSGNTIYF,TGTGCCTGGAGAGGTGCGGGGGGGGCGCTGAGCTCTGGAAACACCATATATTTT
TRBJ2-7,TRBV19,TRBD1,CASSGPTGTYEQYF,TGTGCCAGTAGTGGACCGACAGGGACCTACGAGCAGTACTTC
TRBJ2-5,TRBV5-5,TRBD2,CASSLGGSGGIQETQYF,TGTGCCAGCAGCTTGGGCGGTAGCGGGGGGATCCAAGAGACCCAGTACTTC
TRBJ2-7,TRBV4-1,TRBD2,CASSPSGGGYEQYF,TGCGCCAGCAGCCCAAGCGGGGGGGGCTACGAGCAGTACTTC
TRBJ2-1,TRBV10-3,.,CAISESEDEQFF,TGTGCCATCAGTGAGTCGGAAGATGAGCAGTTCTTC
TRBJ1-2,TRBV21-1,.,CASSKALSGQGRWCTF,TGTGCCAGCAGCAAAGCGCTTTCGGGACAGGGTCGTTGGTGCACCTTC